This TCR beta chain was identified during a study of blood T cell repertoires in COVID-19. Background on the study: COVID-19 samples, acute and convalescent, were from the United States, Italy and Spain. Sources were T cells, B-cell-depleted T cells, or PBMCs; the material itself was cDNA or gDNA.

Germline CDR1 and CDR2: MRHNA and SNTAGT. This CDR3 contains 15 residues. Trimming cost V 5 bases and J 11 bases; bases outside gene matches: 17. Seattle participants joined during active infection and were tracked over time. Original processing methods: Scientists estimated how many nucleated cells there were by amplifying reference gene primers. Produced via immunoSEQ multiplex PCR; TCRdb's table is partial and in-frame only. Clone size and the V and J calls come from that table; the DNA yielded D and trimming. The sample yields nearly 350,000 clones, about nine tenths seen once. The sequenced sample was peripheral blood. The TCR comes from a woman aged 70-85 years with COVID-19, enrolled during active disease. This chain connects TRBV6-4 to TRBJ1-1, with 7 nucleotides matching TRBD1. The CDR3 sequence is CASSHEPGTADRAFF. The CDR3, as DNA: TGTGCCAGCAGTCACGAACCCGGGACAGCCGACCGGGCTTTCTTT.